These T cell receptor beta chains were read from a single sample in a study of T-cell memory formation after mild COVID-19. TCRdb used MiXCR to reprocess the 5' RACE reads, holding one entry per CDR3 protein. This sample has 6,000 to 7,000 distinct CDR3 sequences, with around 20% found just once. Input material: PBMCs or a T cell subset sorted from them (not recorded which). The receptor source for this set is an adult woman who had mild COVID-19 (a few samples of this study predate the infection). Cell type and time point are not known. CDR3s include the opening cysteine and the closing phenylalanine or tryptophan. Fields, in order: J gene, D gene, V gene, clone size, CDR3 protein, CDR3 DNA. A D gene is named only where the DNA matches it firmly. Expanded clones get a size class; other rows say once, few or many, or leave the size out.

J gene: TRBJ2-7; D gene: TRBD1; V gene: TRBV7-9; clone size: -; CDR3 protein: CATSWDSSYEQYF; CDR3 DNA: TGTGCTACCTCCTGGGACAGCTCCTACGAGCAGTACTTC
J gene: TRBJ2-1; D gene: -; V gene: TRBV7-7; clone size: -; CDR3 protein: CASSLDPGTQYNEQFF; CDR3 DNA: TGTGCCAGCAGCTTAGACCCCGGGACGCAATACAATGAGCAGTTCTTC
J gene: TRBJ2-7; D gene: TRBD2; V gene: TRBV14; clone size: -; CDR3 protein: CASSQVFGGGQQYF; CDR3 DNA: TGTGCCAGCAGCCAAGTATTTGGGGGAGGGCAGCAGTACTTC
J gene: TRBJ2-1; D gene: -; V gene: TRBV7-3; clone size: medium-sized; CDR3 protein: CASSLYYNEQFF; CDR3 DNA: TGTGCCAGCAGCTTATATTACAATGAGCAGTTCTTC
J gene: TRBJ1-1; D gene: TRBD1; V gene: TRBV11-2; clone size: -; CDR3 protein: CASSIRTGMNTEAFF; CDR3 DNA: TGTGCCAGCAGCATCAGGACAGGCATGAACACTGAAGCTTTCTTT
J gene: TRBJ2-3; D gene: TRBD2; V gene: TRBV11-3; clone size: many; CDR3 protein: CASSSGLGNTDTQYF; CDR3 DNA: TGTGCCAGCAGCTCGGGACTAGGGAACACAGATACGCAGTATTTT
J gene: TRBJ1-5; D gene: -; V gene: TRBV5-6; clone size: medium-sized; CDR3 protein: CASTLKTGSQPQHF; CDR3 DNA: TGTGCCAGCACCTTAAAGACAGGCAGTCAGCCCCAGCATTTT
J gene: TRBJ2-2; D gene: -; V gene: TRBV29-1; clone size: many; CDR3 protein: CSVVGQNTGELFF; CDR3 DNA: TGCAGCGTTGTTGGGCAGAACACCGGGGAGCTGTTTTTT
J gene: TRBJ1-2; D gene: -; V gene: TRBV10-3; clone size: many; CDR3 protein: CAISESSGQPHYGYTF; CDR3 DNA: TGTGCCATCAGTGAGTCTTCCGGACAGCCTCACTATGGCTACACCTTC
J gene: TRBJ2-5; D gene: TRBD1; V gene: TRBV5-6; clone size: -; CDR3 protein: CASSLEQGETQYF; CDR3 DNA: TGTGCCAGCAGCTTGGAACAGGGGGAGACCCAGTACTTC
J gene: TRBJ1-1; D gene: -; V gene: TRBV5-5; clone size: many; CDR3 protein: CASRGRTALSPEAFF; CDR3 DNA: TGTGCCAGCAGGGGAAGGACAGCCCTGTCCCCTGAAGCTTTCTTT
J gene: TRBJ1-1; D gene: -; V gene: TRBV20-1; clone size: -; CDR3 protein: CSARDGGRMNTEAFF; CDR3 DNA: TGCAGTGCTAGAGATGGAGGACGGATGAACACTGAAGCTTTCTTT
J gene: TRBJ2-7; D gene: -; V gene: TRBV7-9; clone size: many; CDR3 protein: CASSPVWTYEQYF; CDR3 DNA: TGTGCCAGCAGCCCCGTGTGGACGTACGAGCAGTACTTC
J gene: TRBJ2-7; D gene: -; V gene: TRBV19; clone size: many; CDR3 protein: CASSIGDFYEQYF; CDR3 DNA: TGTGCCAGTAGTATTGGGGACTTCTACGAGCAGTACTTC
J gene: TRBJ2-3; D gene: -; V gene: TRBV29-1; clone size: many; CDR3 protein: CSVEDVQPGRISTDTQYF; CDR3 DNA: TGCAGCGTTGAAGACGTGCAACCGGGACGGATAAGCACAGATACGCAGTATTTT
J gene: TRBJ2-3; D gene: -; V gene: TRBV30; clone size: many; CDR3 protein: CASFSGWADTQYF; CDR3 DNA: TGTGCCTCCTTCTCGGGCTGGGCAGATACGCAGTATTTT
J gene: TRBJ1-2; D gene: -; V gene: TRBV6-5; clone size: medium-sized; CDR3 protein: CASSSVPHGYTF; CDR3 DNA: TGTGCCAGCAGTAGCGTGCCCCATGGCTACACCTTC
J gene: TRBJ1-1; D gene: TRBD1; V gene: TRBV12-3/TRBV12-4; clone size: many; CDR3 protein: CASSTGVQAFF; CDR3 DNA: TGTGCCAGCAGTACAGGGGTACAGGCTTTCTTT
J gene: TRBJ2-7; D gene: TRBD2; V gene: TRBV15; clone size: many; CDR3 protein: CATSRESAGEDEQYF; CDR3 DNA: TGTGCCACCAGCAGAGAGTCGGCGGGAGAAGACGAGCAGTACTTC
J gene: TRBJ2-1; D gene: -; V gene: TRBV4-1; clone size: many; CDR3 protein: CASSQDVGVREQFF; CDR3 DNA: TGCGCCAGCAGCCAAGATGTGGGAGTTCGTGAGCAGTTCTTC
J gene: TRBJ2-3; D gene: TRBD2; V gene: TRBV6-4; clone size: -; CDR3 protein: CASSVLAGGNTQYF; CDR3 DNA: TGTGCCAGCAGTGTCCTAGCGGGGGGCAATACGCAGTATTTT
J gene: TRBJ1-4; D gene: -; V gene: TRBV5-1; clone size: many; CDR3 protein: CASSPSGFNEKLFF; CDR3 DNA: TGCGCCAGCAGCCCATCAGGGTTTAATGAAAAACTGTTTTTT
J gene: TRBJ2-1; D gene: TRBD2; V gene: TRBV9; clone size: medium-sized; CDR3 protein: CASSFSGGVTYNEQFF; CDR3 DNA: TGTGCCAGCAGCTTTAGCGGGGGTGTCACCTACAATGAGCAGTTCTTC
J gene: TRBJ2-7; D gene: -; V gene: TRBV5-1; clone size: many; CDR3 protein: CASSLGQRAYEQYF; CDR3 DNA: TGCGCCAGCAGCTTGGGGCAGCGAGCCTACGAGCAGTACTTC
J gene: TRBJ2-3; D gene: TRBD2; V gene: TRBV7-8; clone size: -; CDR3 protein: CASSLVSGGLDTQYF; CDR3 DNA: TGTGCCAGCAGCTTAGTTAGCGGGGGGTTAGATACGCAGTATTTT
J gene: TRBJ2-3; D gene: TRBD2; V gene: TRBV7-2; clone size: -; CDR3 protein: CASSLSREGQGSQYF; CDR3 DNA: TGTGCCAGCAGCTTATCTCGGGAGGGCCAGGGTTCGCAGTATTTT
J gene: TRBJ2-5; D gene: -; V gene: TRBV11-2; clone size: many; CDR3 protein: CASSHHSGPGETQYF; CDR3 DNA: TGTGCCAGCAGCCACCACTCGGGGCCTGGGGAGACCCAGTACTTC
J gene: TRBJ2-7; D gene: -; V gene: TRBV5-1; clone size: many; CDR3 protein: CASSNDYYEQYF; CDR3 DNA: TGCGCCAGCAGCAACGACTACTACGAGCAGTACTTC
J gene: TRBJ2-7; D gene: TRBD1; V gene: TRBV6-5; clone size: medium-sized; CDR3 protein: CASSYGGWDRAYEQYF; CDR3 DNA: TGTGCCAGCAGTTACGGGGGGTGGGACAGGGCCTACGAGCAGTACTTC
J gene: TRBJ1-5; D gene: TRBD1; V gene: TRBV5-1; clone size: many; CDR3 protein: CASSWRTGGGNQPQHF; CDR3 DNA: TGCGCCAGCAGCTGGCGGACAGGGGGCGGCAATCAGCCCCAGCATTTT
J gene: TRBJ2-7; D gene: TRBD2; V gene: TRBV27; clone size: many; CDR3 protein: CASTQEGLSASGERYEQYF; CDR3 DNA: TGTGCCAGCACGCAGGAAGGGCTAAGTGCTAGCGGGGAGAGGTACGAGCAGTACTTC
J gene: TRBJ2-3; D gene: TRBD1; V gene: TRBV5-6; clone size: -; CDR3 protein: CASSRTGTVPDTQYF; CDR3 DNA: TGTGCCAGCAGCAGGACAGGGACAGTTCCAGATACGCAGTATTTT
J gene: TRBJ1-1; D gene: -; V gene: TRBV19; clone size: many; CDR3 protein: CASNGVDTEAFF; CDR3 DNA: TGTGCCAGTAACGGTGTGGACACTGAAGCTTTCTTT
J gene: TRBJ2-3; D gene: -; V gene: TRBV5-5; clone size: once; CDR3 protein: CASSLDLTDTQYF; CDR3 DNA: TGTGCCAGCAGCTTGGACCTCACAGATACGCAGTATTTT
J gene: TRBJ2-2; D gene: TRBD2; V gene: TRBV24-1; clone size: many; CDR3 protein: CATRVGDYGELFF; CDR3 DNA: TGTGCCACCAGAGTGGGGGACTACGGGGAGCTGTTTTTT
J gene: TRBJ2-7; D gene: -; V gene: TRBV20-1; clone size: -; CDR3 protein: CSAVADQTYEQYF; CDR3 DNA: TGCAGTGCCGTTGCCGACCAAACTTACGAGCAGTACTTC
J gene: TRBJ1-2; D gene: -; V gene: TRBV19; clone size: many; CDR3 protein: CASGGANYGYTF; CDR3 DNA: TGTGCCAGTGGGGGGGCTAACTATGGCTACACCTTC
J gene: TRBJ2-3; D gene: TRBD2; V gene: TRBV9; clone size: many; CDR3 protein: CASSTRLASRTDTQYF; CDR3 DNA: TGTGCCAGCAGCACAAGACTAGCTTCGAGGACAGATACGCAGTATTTT
J gene: TRBJ2-3; D gene: -; V gene: TRBV9; clone size: many; CDR3 protein: CASSSSGSATDTQYF; CDR3 DNA: TGTGCCAGCTCCTCCTCGGGTAGCGCGACAGATACGCAGTATTTT
J gene: TRBJ2-1; D gene: -; V gene: TRBV7-9; clone size: few; CDR3 protein: CASSFVSAGSNEQFF; CDR3 DNA: TGTGCCAGCAGCTTCGTTTCGGCGGGATCGAATGAGCAGTTCTTC
J gene: TRBJ2-1; D gene: -; V gene: TRBV10-2; clone size: many; CDR3 protein: CASLETSGVRYNEQFF; CDR3 DNA: TGCGCCAGCCTCGAAACCTCAGGGGTTCGCTACAATGAGCAGTTCTTC
J gene: TRBJ1-2; D gene: -; V gene: TRBV12-3/TRBV12-4; clone size: many; CDR3 protein: CASSLRDRRLYGYTF; CDR3 DNA: TGTGCCAGCAGTCTCCGGGACCGACGCCTCTATGGCTACACCTTC
J gene: TRBJ2-5; D gene: TRBD1; V gene: TRBV10-3; clone size: many; CDR3 protein: CAISGQGGEVETQYF; CDR3 DNA: TGTGCCATCAGTGGCCAAGGGGGCGAGGTAGAGACCCAGTACTTC